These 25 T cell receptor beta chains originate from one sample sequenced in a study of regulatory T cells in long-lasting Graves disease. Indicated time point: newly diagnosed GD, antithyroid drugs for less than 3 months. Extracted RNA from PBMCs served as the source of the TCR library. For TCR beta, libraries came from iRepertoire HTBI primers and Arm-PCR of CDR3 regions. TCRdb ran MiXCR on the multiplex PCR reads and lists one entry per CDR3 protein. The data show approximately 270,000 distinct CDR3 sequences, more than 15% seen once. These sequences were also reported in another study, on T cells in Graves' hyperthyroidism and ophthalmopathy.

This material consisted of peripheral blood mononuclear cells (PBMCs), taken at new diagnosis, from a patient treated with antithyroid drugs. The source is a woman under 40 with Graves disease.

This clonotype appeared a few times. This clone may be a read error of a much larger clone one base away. The CDR3 loop is CASSRDRREQFF. The CDR3 coding sequence is TGTGCCAGCAGCCGGGATCGCCGTGAGCAGTTCTTC. The rearrangement links TRBV12-3 or TRBV12-4 to TRBJ2-7, with D tentatively TRBD2 (5 bases). The J call may be incorrect, as the DNA end agrees better with TRBJ2-1. This CDR3 is built from 12 residues.

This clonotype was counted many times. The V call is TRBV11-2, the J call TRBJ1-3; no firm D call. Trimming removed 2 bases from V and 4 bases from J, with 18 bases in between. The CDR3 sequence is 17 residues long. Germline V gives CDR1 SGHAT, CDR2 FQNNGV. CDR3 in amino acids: CASSLFTRGSPGNTIYF. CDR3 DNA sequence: TGTGCCAGCAGCTTATTCACCCGAGGGTCCCCGGGAAACACCATATATTTT.

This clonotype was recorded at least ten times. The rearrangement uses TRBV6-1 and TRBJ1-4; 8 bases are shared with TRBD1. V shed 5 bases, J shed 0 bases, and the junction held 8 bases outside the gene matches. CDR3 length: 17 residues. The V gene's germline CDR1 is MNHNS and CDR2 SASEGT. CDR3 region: CASSRPPGGATNEKLFF. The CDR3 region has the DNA TGTGCCAGCAGTAGGCCTCCAGGGGGCGCAACTAATGAAAAACTGTTTTTT.

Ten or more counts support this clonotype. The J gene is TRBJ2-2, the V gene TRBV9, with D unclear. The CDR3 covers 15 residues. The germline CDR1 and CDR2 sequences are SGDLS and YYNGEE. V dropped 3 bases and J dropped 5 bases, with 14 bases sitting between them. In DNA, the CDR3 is TGTGCCAGCAGCGAGGCGGCGACACCGACCGGGGAGCTGTTTTTT. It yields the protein CASSEAATPTGELFF.

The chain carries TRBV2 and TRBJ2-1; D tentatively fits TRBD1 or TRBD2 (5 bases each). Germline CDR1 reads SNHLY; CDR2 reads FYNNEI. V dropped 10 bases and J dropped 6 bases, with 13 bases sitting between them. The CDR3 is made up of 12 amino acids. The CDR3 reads CATLGRGNEQFF. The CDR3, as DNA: TGTGCCACCCTGGGACGGGGCAATGAGCAGTTCTTC.

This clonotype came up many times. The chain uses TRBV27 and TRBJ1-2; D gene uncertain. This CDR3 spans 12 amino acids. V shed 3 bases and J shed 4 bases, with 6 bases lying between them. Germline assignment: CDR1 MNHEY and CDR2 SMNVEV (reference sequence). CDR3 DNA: TGTGCCAGCAGTTTCCGGGGCTATGGCTACACCTTC. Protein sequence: CASSFRGYGYTF.

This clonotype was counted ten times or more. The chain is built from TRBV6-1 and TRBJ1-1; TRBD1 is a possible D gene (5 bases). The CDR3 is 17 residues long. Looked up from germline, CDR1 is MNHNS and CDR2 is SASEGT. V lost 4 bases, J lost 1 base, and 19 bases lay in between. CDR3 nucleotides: TGTGCCAGCAGTGCCAGGGACTCTCCCGTGGGGAACACTGAAGCTTTCTTT. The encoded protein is CASSARDSPVGNTEAFF.

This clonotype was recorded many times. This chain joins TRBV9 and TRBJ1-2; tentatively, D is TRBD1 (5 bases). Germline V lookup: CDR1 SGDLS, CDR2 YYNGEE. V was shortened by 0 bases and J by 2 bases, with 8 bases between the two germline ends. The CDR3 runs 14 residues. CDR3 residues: CASSVEPGNYGYTF. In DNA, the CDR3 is TGTGCCAGCAGCGTAGAGCCAGGGAACTATGGCTACACCTTC.

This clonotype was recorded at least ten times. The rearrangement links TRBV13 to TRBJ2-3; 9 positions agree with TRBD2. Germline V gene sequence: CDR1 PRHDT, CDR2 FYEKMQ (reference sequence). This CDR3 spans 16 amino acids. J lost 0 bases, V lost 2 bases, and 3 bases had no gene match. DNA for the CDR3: TGTGCCAGCAGCTTATCTAGCGGGATAAGCACAGATACGCAGTATTTT. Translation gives CASSLSSGISTDTQYF.

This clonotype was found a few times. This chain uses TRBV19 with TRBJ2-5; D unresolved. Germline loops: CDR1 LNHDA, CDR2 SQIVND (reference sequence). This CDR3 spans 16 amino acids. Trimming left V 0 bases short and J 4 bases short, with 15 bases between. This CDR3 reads CASSIEVAAPPETQYF. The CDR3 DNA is TGTGCCAGTAGTATAGAGGTGGCGGCGCCCCCAGAGACCCAGTACTTC.

The CDR3 loop reads CASSHPRTSGGPDTQYF. Written as DNA, the CDR3 is TGTGCCAGCAGTCACCCCAGGACTAGCGGGGGGCCAGATACGCAGTATTTT. The genes are TRBV2 and TRBJ2-3; TRBD2 agrees at 14 bases. After removal of 5 bases from V and 4 bases from J, the junction contained 8 bases not matched to a gene. The CDR3 runs to 17 residues. Germline CDR1 SNHLY, CDR2 FYNNEI.

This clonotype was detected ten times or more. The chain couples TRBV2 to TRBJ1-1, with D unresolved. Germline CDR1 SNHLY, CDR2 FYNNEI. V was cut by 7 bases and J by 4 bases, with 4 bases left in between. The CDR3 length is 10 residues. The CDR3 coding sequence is TGTGCCAGCAAGGCCACTGAAGCTTTCTTT. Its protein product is CASKATEAFF.

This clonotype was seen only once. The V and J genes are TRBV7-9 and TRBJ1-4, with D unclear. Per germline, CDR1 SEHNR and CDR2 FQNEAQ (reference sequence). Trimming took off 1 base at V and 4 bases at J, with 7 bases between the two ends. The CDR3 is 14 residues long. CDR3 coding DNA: TGTGCCAGCAGCTTAGTGGCGGATAATGAAAAACTGTTTTTT. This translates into CASSLVADNEKLFF. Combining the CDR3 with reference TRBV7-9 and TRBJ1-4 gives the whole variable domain DTGVSQNPRHKITKRGQNVTFRCDPISEHNRLYWYRQTLGQGPEFLTYFQNEAQLEKSRLLSDRFSAERPKGSFSTLEIQRTEQGDSAMYLCASSLVADNEKLFFGSGTQLSVL.

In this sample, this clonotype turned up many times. The CDR3, as DNA: TGTGCCAGCTCACCAGCAGGGTCGGCCACTGAAGCTTTCTTT. Protein: CASSPAGSATEAFF. The rearrangement joins TRBV18 to TRBJ1-1; D is possibly TRBD1 (5 bases). Germline CDR1 KGHSH, CDR2 LQKENI. The CDR3 is 14 residues long. V was cut by 2 bases and J by 4 bases, with 11 bases left in between. The full variable domain, in which reference TRBV18 and TRBJ1-1 provide the parts outside the CDR3, is NAGVMQNPRHLVRRRGQEARLRCSPMKGHSHVYWYRQLPEEGLKFMVYLQKENIIDESGMPKERFSAEFPKEGPSILRIQQVVRGDSAAYFCASSPAGSATEAFFGQGTRLTVV.

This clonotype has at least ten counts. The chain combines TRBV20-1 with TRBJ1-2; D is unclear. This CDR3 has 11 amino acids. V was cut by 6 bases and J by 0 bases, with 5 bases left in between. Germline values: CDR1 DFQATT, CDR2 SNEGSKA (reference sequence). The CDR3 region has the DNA TGCAGTGCCATAGCTAACTATGGCTACACCTTC. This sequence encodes CSAIANYGYTF.

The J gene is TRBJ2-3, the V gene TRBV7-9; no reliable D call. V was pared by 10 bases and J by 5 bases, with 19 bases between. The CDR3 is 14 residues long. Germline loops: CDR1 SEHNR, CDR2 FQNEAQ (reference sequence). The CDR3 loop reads CATRVGSKGDTQYF. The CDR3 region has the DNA TGTGCCACCCGGGTCGGTTCTAAGGGAGATACGCAGTATTTT.

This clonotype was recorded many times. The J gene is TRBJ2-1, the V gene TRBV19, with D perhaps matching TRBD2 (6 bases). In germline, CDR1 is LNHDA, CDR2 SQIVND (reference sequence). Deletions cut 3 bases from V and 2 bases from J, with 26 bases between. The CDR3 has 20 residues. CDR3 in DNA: TGTGCCAGTAGTATCCGCCATCGGGTCGCGGGGATAGCGACCTACAATGAGCAGTTCTTC. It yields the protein CASSIRHRVAGIATYNEQFF.

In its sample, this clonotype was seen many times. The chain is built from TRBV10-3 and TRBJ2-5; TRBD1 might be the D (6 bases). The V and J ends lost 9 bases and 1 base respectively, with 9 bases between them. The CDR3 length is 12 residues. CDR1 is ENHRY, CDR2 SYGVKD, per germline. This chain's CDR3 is CAIRTAQETQYF. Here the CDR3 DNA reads TGTGCCATACGGACAGCCCAAGAGACCCAGTACTTC.

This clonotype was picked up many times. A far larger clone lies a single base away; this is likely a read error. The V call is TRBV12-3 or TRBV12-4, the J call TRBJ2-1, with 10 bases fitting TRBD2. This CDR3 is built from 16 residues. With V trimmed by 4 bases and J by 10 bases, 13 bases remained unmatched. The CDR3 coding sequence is TGTGCCAGCAGTTCCGTAGCGGGGGGATCACCCTACGAGCAGTTCTTC. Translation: CASSSVAGGSPYEQFF.

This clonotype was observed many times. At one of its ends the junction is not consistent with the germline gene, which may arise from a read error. The CDR3 DNA sequence: TGCGCCAGCAGCTTGGAGGGGACCTGGACCATGAACACTGAAGCTTTCTTT. Protein sequence: CASSLEGTWTMNTEAFF. The V and J genes are TRBV5-5 and TRBJ1-1; a possible D gene is TRBD1 (5 bases). Germline V gives CDR1 SGHKS, CDR2 YYEKEE (reference sequence). The CDR3 sequence is 17 residues long.

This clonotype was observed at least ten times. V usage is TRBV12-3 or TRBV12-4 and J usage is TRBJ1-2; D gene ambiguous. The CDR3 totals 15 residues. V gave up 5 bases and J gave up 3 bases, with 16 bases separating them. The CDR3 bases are TGTGCCAGCAGTCCCCCCGGACCCTGGGACTATGGCTACACCTTC. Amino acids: CASSPPGPWDYGYTF.

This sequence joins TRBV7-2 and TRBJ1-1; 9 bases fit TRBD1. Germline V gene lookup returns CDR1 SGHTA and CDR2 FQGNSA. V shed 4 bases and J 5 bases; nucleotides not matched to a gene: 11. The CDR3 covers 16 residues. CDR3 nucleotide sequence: TGTGCCAGCAGCTCCACCGGGACAGGGAGGTGGACTGAAGCTTTCTTT. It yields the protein CASSSTGTGRWTEAFF.

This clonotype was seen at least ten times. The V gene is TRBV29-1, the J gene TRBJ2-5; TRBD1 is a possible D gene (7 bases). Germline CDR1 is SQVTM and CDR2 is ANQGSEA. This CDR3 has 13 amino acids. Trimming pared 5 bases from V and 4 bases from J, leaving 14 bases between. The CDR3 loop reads CSVTRQGGETQYF. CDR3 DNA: TGCAGCGTTACAAGACAGGGAGGAGAGACCCAGTACTTC.

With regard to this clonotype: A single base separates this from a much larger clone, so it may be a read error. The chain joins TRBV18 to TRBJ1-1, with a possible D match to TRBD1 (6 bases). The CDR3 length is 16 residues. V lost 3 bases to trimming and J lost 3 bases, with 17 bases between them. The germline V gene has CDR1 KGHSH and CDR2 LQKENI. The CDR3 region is CASSPSLTGMDTEAFF. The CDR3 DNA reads TGTGCCAGCTCACCGTCCCTGACAGGCATGGACACTGAAGCTTTCTTT.

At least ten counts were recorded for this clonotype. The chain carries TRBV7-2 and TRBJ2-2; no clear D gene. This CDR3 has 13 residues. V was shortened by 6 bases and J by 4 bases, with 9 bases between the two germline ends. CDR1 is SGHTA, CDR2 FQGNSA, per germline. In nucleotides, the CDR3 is TGTGCCAGCAGTCCCTTGTCCACCGGGGAGCTGTTTTTT. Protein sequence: CASSPLSTGELFF.